The entry below describes one T cell receptor (beta chain). The data derive from a study of molecular identifiers for immune sequencing clone quantification. TCRdb reprocessed the PCR reads with MiXCR, giving one entry per CDR3 protein. The table includes nearly 55,000 distinct CDR3 sequences, about a third detected once. The CDR3 has 12 residues. Per germline, CDR1 SGDLS and CDR2 YYNGEE. The V and J ends lost 5 bases and 3 bases respectively, with 3 bases between them. The rearrangement links TRBV9 to TRBJ2-6; no reliable D call. Sequencing was performed on naive CD8+ T cells from blood, with Jurkat cell RNA spiked in. Documented subset: FACS-sorted CD8+CD4-CCR7+CD45RA+ naive T cells. The TCR sequence derives from a human donor in good health. Some libraries in this study had Jurkat cell RNA spiked in. In DNA, the CDR3 is TGTGCCAGCAGGCTTGGGGCCAACGTCCTGACTTTC. The encoded protein is CASRLGANVLTF.